The T cell receptor beta chain described here comes from a study of T-cell memory formation after mild COVID-19. About the study: TCR clusters were largely donor specific.

Germline V lookup: CDR1 SEHNR, CDR2 FQNEAQ (reference sequence). The V gene end was trimmed by 1 base and the J gene end by 2 bases; junction bases not matched to a gene: 13. The CDR3 is 18 residues long. TCRdb redid the calling of the 5' RACE reads with MiXCR, one entry per CDR3 protein. The data contain 250,000 to 350,000 distinct CDR3 sequences, around 15% of them seen just once; the ten biggest clones take up around 23%. Specimen: PBMCs or a T cell subset sorted from them (not recorded which). The clonotype originates from a young man who had mild COVID-19 (a few samples of this study predate the infection). Cell type and time point are not known. This chain links TRBV7-9 with TRBJ2-7, with 8 bases fitting TRBD1. DNA of the CDR3: TGTGCCAGCAGCTTAGAGGCCTCTTTAGGACAGGGTACCTACGAGCAGTACTTC. As protein: CASSLEASLGQGTYEQYF.